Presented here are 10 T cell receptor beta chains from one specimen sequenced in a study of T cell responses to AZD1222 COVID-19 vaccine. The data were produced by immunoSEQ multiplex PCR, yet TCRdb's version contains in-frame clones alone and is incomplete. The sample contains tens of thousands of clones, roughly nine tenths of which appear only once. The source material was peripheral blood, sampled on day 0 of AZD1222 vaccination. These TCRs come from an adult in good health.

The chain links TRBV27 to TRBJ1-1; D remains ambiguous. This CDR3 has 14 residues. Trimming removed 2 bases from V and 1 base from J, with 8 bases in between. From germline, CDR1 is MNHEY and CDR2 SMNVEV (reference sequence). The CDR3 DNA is TGTGCCAGCAGTTTAGGTAAACGGAACACTGAAGCTTTCTTT. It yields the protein CASSLGKRNTEAFF.

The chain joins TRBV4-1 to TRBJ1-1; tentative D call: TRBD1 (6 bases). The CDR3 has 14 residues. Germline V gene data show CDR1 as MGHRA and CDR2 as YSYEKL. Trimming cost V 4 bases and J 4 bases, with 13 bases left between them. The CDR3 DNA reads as TGCGCCAGCAGCCCGTCCGGGGGCAGCACTGAAGCTTTCTTT. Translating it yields CASSPSGGSTEAFF.

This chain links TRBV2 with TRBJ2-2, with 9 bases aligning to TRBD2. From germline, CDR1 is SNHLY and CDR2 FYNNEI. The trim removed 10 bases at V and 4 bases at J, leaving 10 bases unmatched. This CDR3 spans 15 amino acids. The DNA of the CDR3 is TGTGCCACCCACCCTAGCGGGATTAGCACCGGGGAGCTGTTTTTT. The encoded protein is CATHPSGISTGELFF.

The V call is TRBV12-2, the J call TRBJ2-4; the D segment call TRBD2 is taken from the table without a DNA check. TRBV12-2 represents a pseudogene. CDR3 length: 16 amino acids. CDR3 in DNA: TGTGCAAGTCGTCAACTAGCGGGAGTTTCCAAAAACATTCAGTACTTC. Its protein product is CASRQLAGVSKNIQYF.

CDR3: CASSLEVWTGYGYTF. The CDR3 nucleotides are TGTGCCAGCAGCTTAGAAGTTTGGACTGGCTATGGCTACACCTTC. This rearrangement joins TRBV7-2 to TRBJ1-2, with D hard to call. This CDR3 region has 15 residues. Germline V lookup: CDR1 SGHTA, CDR2 FQGNSA. V gave up 1 base and J gave up 4 bases, with 13 bases separating them.

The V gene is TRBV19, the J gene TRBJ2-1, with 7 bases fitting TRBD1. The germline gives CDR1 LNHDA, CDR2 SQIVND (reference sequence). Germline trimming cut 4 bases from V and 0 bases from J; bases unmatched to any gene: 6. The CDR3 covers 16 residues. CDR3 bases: TGTGCCAGTAGTAGACAGGGACGAGTCTCCTACAATGAGCAGTTCTTC. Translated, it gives CASSRQGRVSYNEQFF.

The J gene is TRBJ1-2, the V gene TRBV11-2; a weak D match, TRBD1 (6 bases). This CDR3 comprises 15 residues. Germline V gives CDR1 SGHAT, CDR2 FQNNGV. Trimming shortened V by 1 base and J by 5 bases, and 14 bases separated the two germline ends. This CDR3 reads CASSLVPGTTYGYTF. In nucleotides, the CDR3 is TGTGCCAGCAGCTTAGTCCCCGGGACAACTTATGGCTACACCTTC.

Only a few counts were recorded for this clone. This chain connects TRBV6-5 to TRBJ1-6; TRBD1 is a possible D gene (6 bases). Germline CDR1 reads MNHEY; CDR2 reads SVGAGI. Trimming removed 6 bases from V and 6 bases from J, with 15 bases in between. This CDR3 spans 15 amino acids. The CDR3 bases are TGTGCCAGCAGGCCCCGGGGGGCAGTTAATTCACCCCTCCACTTT. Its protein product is CASRPRGAVNSPLHF.

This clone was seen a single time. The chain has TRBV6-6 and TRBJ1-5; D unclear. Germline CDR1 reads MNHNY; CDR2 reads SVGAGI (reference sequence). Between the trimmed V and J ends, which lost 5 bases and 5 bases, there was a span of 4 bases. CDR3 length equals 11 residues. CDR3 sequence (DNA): TGTGCCAGCAGTCGGGATCAGCCCCAGCATTTT. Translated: CASSRDQPQHF.

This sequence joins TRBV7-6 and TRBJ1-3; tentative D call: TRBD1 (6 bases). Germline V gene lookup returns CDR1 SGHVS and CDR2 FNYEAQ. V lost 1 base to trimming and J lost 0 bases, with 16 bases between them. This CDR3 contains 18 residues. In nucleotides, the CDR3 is TGTGCCAGCAGCTTAGAGGGGTTCAGGGGAAGCTCTGGAAACACCATATATTTT. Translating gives CASSLEGFRGSSGNTIYF. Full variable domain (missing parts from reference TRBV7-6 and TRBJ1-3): GAGVSQSPRYKVTKRGQDVALRCDPISGHVSLYWYRQALGQGPEFLTYFNYEAQQDKSGLPNDRFSAERPEGSISTLTIQRTEQRDSAMYRCASSLEGFRGSSGNTIYFGEGSWLTVV.